The present entry profiles one T cell receptor (beta chain) with its context. Its antigen is unknown. General study results and limits: Greatest tumor Treg TCR overlap was with tumor naive CD4+ cells.

Tregs were sorted as CD4+CD25+CD127-/low cells. TCRdb reanalysed the 5' RACE reads using MiXCR and keeps one entry per CDR3 protein. The table includes more than 9,000 distinct CDR3 sequences, roughly 15% detected once. The specimen was Tregs sorted from a lymph node. The receptor's source is a female donor with breast cancer.

This CDR3 reads CASSPNGHQTGELFF. The CDR3, as DNA: TGTGCCAGCTCACCCAATGGCCATCAAACCGGGGAGCTGTTTTTT. The rearrangement links TRBV18 to TRBJ2-2; D unclear. The CDR3 totals 15 residues. Germline V gene sequence: CDR1 KGHSH, CDR2 LQKENI. Trimming took 3 bases from V and 5 from J, leaving 13 bases between them. Full variable domain (rest looked up from reference TRBV18 and TRBJ2-2): NAGVMQNPRHLVRRRGQEARLRCSPMKGHSHVYWYRQLPEEGLKFMVYLQKENIIDESGMPKERFSAEFPKEGPSILRIQQVVRGDSAAYFCASSPNGHQTGELFFGEGSRLTVL.